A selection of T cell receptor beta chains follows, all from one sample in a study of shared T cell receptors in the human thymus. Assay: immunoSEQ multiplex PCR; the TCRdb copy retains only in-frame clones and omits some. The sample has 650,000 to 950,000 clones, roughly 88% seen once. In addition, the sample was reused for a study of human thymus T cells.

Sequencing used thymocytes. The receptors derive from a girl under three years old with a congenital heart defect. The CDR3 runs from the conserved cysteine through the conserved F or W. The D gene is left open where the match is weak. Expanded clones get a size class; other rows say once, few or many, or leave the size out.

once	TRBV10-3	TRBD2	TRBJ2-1	TGTGCCATCAGTGAGTCGATACCGGGACTAGCGGGGGTTTTCGAGTCCTACAATGAGCAGTTCTTC	CAISESIPGLAGVFESYNEQFF
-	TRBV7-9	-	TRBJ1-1	TGTGCCAGCAGCTTAAACAACCGGGACACCCCTTCGAACACTGAAGCTTTCTTT	CASSLNNRDTPSNTEAFF
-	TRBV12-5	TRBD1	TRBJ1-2	TGTGCTAGTGGTTTGACCCGGGACAGAGGGGAAGCTAACTATGGCTACACCTTC	CASGLTRDRGEANYGYTF
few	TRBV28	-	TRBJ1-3	TGTGCCAGCAGCCCTAGGGCGGGGTCGACCCCTGATGGAAACACCATATATTTT	CASSPRAGSTPDGNTIYF
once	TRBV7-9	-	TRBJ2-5	TGTGCCAGCAGCCGTCGGGGGTGGGGGGAGACCCAGTACTTC	CASSRRGWGETQYF
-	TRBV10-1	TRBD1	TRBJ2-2	TGCGCCAGCAGACTAAGACAGGGGACCACCGGGGAGCTGTTTTTT	CASRLRQGTTGELFF
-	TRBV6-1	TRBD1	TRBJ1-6	TGTGCCAGCAGGGAAGCCTTCGGGACAGGGGATGACTCCTATAATTCACCCCTCCACTTT	CASREAFGTGDDSYNSPLHF
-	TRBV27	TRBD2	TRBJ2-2	TGTGCCAGCAGTCCACCCTGCCCCGTAGCGGGGGGGCCAGGCACCGGGGAGCTGTTTTTT	CASSPPCPVAGGPGTGELFF
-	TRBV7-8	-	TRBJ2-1	TGTGCCAGCAGCTTTGGACAGTTTGGGGATGAGCAGTTCTTC	CASSFGQFGDEQFF
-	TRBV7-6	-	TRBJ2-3	TGTGCCAGCAGTCCTTCCGGGATATCAGATACGCAGTATTTT	CASSPSGISDTQYF
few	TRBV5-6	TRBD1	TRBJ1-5	TGTGCCAGCAGCTTCAAACAAGGGGGCGTTCAGCCCCAGCATTTT	CASSFKQGGVQPQHF
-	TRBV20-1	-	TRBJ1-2	TGCAGTGCTAGAGAAGGGAGTGGCTACACCTTC	CSAREGSGYTF
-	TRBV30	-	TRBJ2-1	TGTGCCTGGAGTGTCGGGGGTAAGGGGCATGAGCAGTTCTTC	CAWSVGGKGHEQFF
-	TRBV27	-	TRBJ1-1	TGTGCCAGCACCGAACGACATCCCCCAAAGAAGAACACTGAAGCTTTCTTT	CASTERHPPKKNTEAFF
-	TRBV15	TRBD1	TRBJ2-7	TGTGCCACCAGCCACCAGAAAGACGACAGGGTTAGCTCCTACGAGCAGTACTTC	CATSHQKDDRVSSYEQYF
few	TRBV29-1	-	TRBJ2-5	TGCAGCGTGAAGGGGAAGGGGCTCCAAGAGACCCAGTACTTC	CSVKGKGLQETQYF
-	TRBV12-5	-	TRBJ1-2	TGTGCTAGTGGTACGCCCACCGGGGATTCTGACTATGGCTACACCTTC	CASGTPTGDSDYGYTF
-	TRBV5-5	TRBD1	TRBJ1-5	TGTGCCAGCAGCAAACAGGGGGCGGATCAGCCCCAGCATTTT	CASSKQGADQPQHF
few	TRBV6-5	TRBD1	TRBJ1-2	TGTGCCAGCAGGCCGGACAGGGAACCCTATGGCTACACCTTC	CASRPDREPYGYTF
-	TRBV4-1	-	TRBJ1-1	TGCGCCAGCAGCCAAGATCGGGAGGACACTGAAGCTTTCTTT	CASSQDREDTEAFF
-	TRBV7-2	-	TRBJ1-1	TGTGCCAGCAGCTTAAGGCCCAAGGCGGGGGACGGGAGAGCTTTCTTT	CASSLRPKAGDGRAFF
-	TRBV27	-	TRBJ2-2	TGTGCCAGCGTGAAGGACACTAACACCGGGGAGCTGTTTTTT	CASVKDTNTGELFF
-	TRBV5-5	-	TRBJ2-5	TGTGCCAGCAGCTTGGGGCAGGAAGAGACCCAGTACTTC	CASSLGQEETQYF
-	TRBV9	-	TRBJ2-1	TGTGCCAGCAGACCAGACAGAGCTAGCGTACCGCTTTACAATGAGCAGTTCTTC	CASRPDRASVPLYNEQFF
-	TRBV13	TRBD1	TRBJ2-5	TGTGCCAGCAGCTTATGGGGACAGGGAGCCTTGGGCCAAGAGACCCAGTACTTC	CASSLWGQGALGQETQYF
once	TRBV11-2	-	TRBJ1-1	TGTGCCAGCAGGAACAGGAGTCGGAACACTGAAGCTTTCTTT	CASRNRSRNTEAFF
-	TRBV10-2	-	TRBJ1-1	TGCGCCAGCAGTAATGTTGGGCAGGCGATGAACACTGAAGCTTTCTTT	CASSNVGQAMNTEAFF
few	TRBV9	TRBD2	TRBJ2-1	TGTGCCAGCACCCGATCTAGCGGGCCCGCAGAGCAGTTCTTC	CASTRSSGPAEQFF
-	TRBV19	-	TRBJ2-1	TGTGCCAGTATGAAACGGGGCAATGAGCAGTTCTTC	CASMKRGNEQFF
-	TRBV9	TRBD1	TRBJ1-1	TGTGCCAGCATCCCCCTTATCGACAGGGGATCTGAAGCTTTCTTT	CASIPLIDRGSEAFF
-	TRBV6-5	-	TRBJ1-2	TGTGCCAGCAGTTTAAGCAAAACAGGCTATGGCTACACCTTC	CASSLSKTGYGYTF
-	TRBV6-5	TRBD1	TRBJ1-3	TGTGCCAGCACCCCCGGACAGGGGGCAGGAAACACCATATATTTT	CASTPGQGAGNTIYF
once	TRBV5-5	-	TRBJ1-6	TGTGCCAGCAGCTCGGAACAGGGTACGGATAATTCACCCCTCCACTTT	CASSSEQGTDNSPLHF
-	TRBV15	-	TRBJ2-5	TGTGCCACCAGCAGAGATAGGAGGGGGCAAGTCTGGGAGACCCAGTACTTC	CATSRDRRGQVWETQYF
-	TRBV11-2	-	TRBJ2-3	TGTGCCAGCACCAGCGGAGAGTACACAGATACGCAGTATTTT	CASTSGEYTDTQYF
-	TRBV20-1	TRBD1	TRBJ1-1	TGCAGTGCTTACAGGGGTGGAGAAGCTTTCTTT	CSAYRGGEAFF
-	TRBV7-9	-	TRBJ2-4	TGTGCCAGCAGCTTAGATGTCGGAAACATTCAGTACTTC	CASSLDVGNIQYF
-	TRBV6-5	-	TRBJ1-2	TGTGCCAGCAGTTATTCGGACAGCAGTAACTATGGCTACACCTTC	CASSYSDSSNYGYTF
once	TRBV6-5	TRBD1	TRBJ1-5	TGTGCCAGCAGTTCAACAGGGGGGGAGAGCAATCAGCCCCAGCATTTT	CASSSTGGESNQPQHF
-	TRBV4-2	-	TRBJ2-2	TGTGCCAGCAGCCACAATGTAGTCCGCGGGGAGCTGTTTTTT	CASSHNVVRGELFF
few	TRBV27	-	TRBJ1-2	TGTGCCAGCAGTCCCCTCTGGCAGGGAGGCCTCAGGATAGGAGGCTACACCTTC	CASSPLWQGGLRIGGYTF
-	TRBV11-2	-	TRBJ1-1	TGTGCCAGCAGCCCGCGGAGAGTCACTGAAGCTTTCTTT	CASSPRRVTEAFF
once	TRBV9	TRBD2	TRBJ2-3	TGTGCCAGCAGCGTAGCTCTTTTAGCGGGGAATTGCACAGATACGCAGTATTTT	CASSVALLAGNCTDTQYF
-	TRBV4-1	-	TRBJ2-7	TGCGCCAGCAGCCAAGATGCGGGCGAGCAGTACTTC	CASSQDAGEQYF
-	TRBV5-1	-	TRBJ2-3	TGCGCCAGCAGCTTGGCCGTGGTGGGGCGTGCCGGCGGTACGCAGTATTTT	CASSLAVVGRAGGTQYF